The 28 T cell receptor beta chains in this list originate from one sample, sequenced in a study of blood T cell repertoires in COVID-19. Generated by immunoSEQ multiplex PCR, the TCRdb table keeps only in-frame clones and is missing some. The sample consists of roughly 230,000 clones, about 86% of them appearing once. Sequences were obtained from PBMCs or T cells enriched from blood (not recorded which). The receptors stem from a man aged 50-60 years who had recovered from COVID-19.

J is TRBJ2-7 and V is TRBV5-1; 7 bases are a match to TRBD1. The germline gives CDR1 SGHRS, CDR2 YFSETQ. Trimming cost V 0 bases and J 4 bases; bases outside gene matches: 4. The CDR3 is 14 amino acids. CDR3 bases: TGCGCCAGCAGCTTGGAAGGGGGCGCTTACGAGCAGTACTTC. Protein: CASSLEGGAYEQYF.

This clone was counted a few times. The rearrangement uses TRBV7-2 and TRBJ2-7; D call uncertain. Trimming took 5 bases from V and 3 from J, leaving 8 bases between them. In germline, CDR1 is SGHTA, CDR2 FQGNSA. This CDR3 comprises 12 residues. CDR3 protein: CASSPNHYEQYF. The CDR3 coding sequence is TGTGCCAGCAGCCCTAACCACTACGAGCAGTACTTC. Complete variable domain (other parts from reference TRBV7-2 and TRBJ2-7): GAGVSQSPSNKVTEKGKDVELRCDPISGHTALYWYRQSLGQGLEFLIYFQGNSAPDKSGLPSDRFSAERTGGSVSTLTIQRTQQEDSAVYLCASSPNHYEQYFGPGTRLTVT.

This clone showed up just once. The chain links TRBV7-2 to TRBJ2-1, with 10 bases matching TRBD2. CDR3 size: 17 residues. Germline-derived CDR1 and CDR2 are SGHTA and FQGNSA. V shed 5 bases, J shed 8 bases, and the junction held 15 bases outside the gene matches. CDR3 residues: CASSPPPASGSSDEQFF. Written as DNA, the CDR3 is TGTGCCAGCAGCCCACCTCCGGCTAGCGGGAGCTCTGATGAGCAGTTCTTC. Using reference TRBV7-2 and TRBJ2-1 for the parts outside the CDR3, the full variable domain is GAGVSQSPSNKVTEKGKDVELRCDPISGHTALYWYRQSLGQGLEFLIYFQGNSAPDKSGLPSDRFSAERTGGSVSTLTIQRTQQEDSAVYLCASSPPPASGSSDEQFFGPGTRLTVL.

This chain links TRBV2 with TRBJ1-2; maybe TRBD1 (6 bases). Germline CDR1 is SNHLY and CDR2 is FYNNEI. Trimming shortened V by 6 bases and J by 7 bases, and 12 bases separated the two germline ends. This CDR3 has 12 residues. The CDR3 spells CASSIGGGGYTF. The CDR3, as DNA: TGTGCCAGCAGCATAGGGGGGGGTGGCTACACCTTC.

The rearrangement uses TRBV6-2 or TRBV6-3 and TRBJ2-7; possibly TRBD1 for D (6 bases). The CDR3 runs to 15 residues. V was clipped by 2 bases and J by 6 bases, with 17 bases between them. In germline, CDR1 is MNHEY, CDR2 SVGEGT. The CDR3 region has the DNA TGTGCCAGCAGTTACACCTTGGGCCTCAGGGGCGAGCAGTACTTC. Translated, it gives CASSYTLGLRGEQYF.

The chain carries TRBV9 and TRBJ1-4; the match to TRBD1 covers 9 bases. V lost 3 bases and J lost 8; bases outside the gene matches: 17. The CDR3 has 18 amino acids. In germline, CDR1 is SGDLS, CDR2 YYNGEE. For the CDR3, the DNA is TGTGCCAGCAGCGCCGGGACAGGGTTGGAATCAGTACGAGAAAAACTGTTTTTT. Translated, it gives CASSAGTGLESVREKLFF.

This chain joins TRBV5-6 and TRBJ2-7, with D tentatively TRBD2 (6 bases). The V and J ends lost 0 bases and 4 bases respectively, with 11 bases between them. CDR1 is SGHDT, CDR2 YYEEEE, per germline. The CDR3 covers 14 residues. The CDR3 is CASSLGLGRYEQYF. DNA of the CDR3: TGTGCCAGCAGCTTGGGACTAGGTCGATACGAGCAGTACTTC.

This clone was seen just once. The chain employs TRBV6-2 or TRBV6-3 and TRBJ1-6, with D maybe TRBD1 (6 bases). Germline loops: CDR1 MNHEY, CDR2 SVGEGT. Trimming pared 5 bases from V and 15 bases from J, leaving 23 bases between. The CDR3 has 15 amino acids. The DNA for the CDR3 is TGTGCCAGCAGTCCAACAGGGAAGATAATTCACAACCTCCACTTT. Protein: CASSPTGKIIHNLHF.

The CDR3 DNA reads as TGTGCCAGCTCACCAGACAGATATGGCTACACCTTC. Translating it yields CASSPDRYGYTF. The V and J genes are TRBV18 and TRBJ1-2, with D possibly matching TRBD1 (5 bases). CDR3 length: 12 residues. CDR1 is KGHSH and CDR2 is LQKENI in the germline V gene. V shed 2 bases and J shed 5 bases, with 6 bases lying between them. The full variable domain, its missing parts supplied by reference TRBV18 and TRBJ1-2, is NAGVMQNPRHLVRRRGQEARLRCSPMKGHSHVYWYRQLPEEGLKFMVYLQKENIIDESGMPKERFSAEFPKEGPSILRIQQVVRGDSAAYFCASSPDRYGYTFGSGTRLTVV.

The chain is built from TRBV10-1 and TRBJ1-6, with 8 bases aligning to TRBD1. Germline V gene lookup returns CDR1 WNHNN and CDR2 SYGVQD (reference sequence). CDR3 length: 14 residues. The V gene end was trimmed by 6 bases and the J gene end by 6 bases; junction bases not matched to a gene: 4. The CDR3 sequence: CASSYDRGNSPLHF. For the CDR3, the DNA is TGCGCCAGCAGCTATGACAGGGGTAATTCACCCCTCCACTTT.

The J gene is TRBJ2-2, the V gene TRBV11-2; D possibly corresponds to TRBD2 (6 bases). V was shortened by 6 bases and J by 4 bases, with 18 bases between the two germline ends. This CDR3 contains 16 residues. Germline V lookup: CDR1 SGHAT, CDR2 FQNNGV. CDR3 nucleotide sequence: TGTGCCAGCAGGACCGCCGGGGGACGGCGCACCGGGGAGCTGTTTTTT. This sequence encodes CASRTAGGRRTGELFF.

The chain joins TRBV11-2 to TRBJ2-1; TRBD1 agrees at 11 bases. CDR1 is SGHAT and CDR2 is FQNNGV in the germline V gene. The CDR3 covers 18 residues. J gave up 8 bases and V 1 base, and 13 bases lay outside the gene matches. CDR3 in DNA: TGTGCCAGCAGCTTAGGTCGGCGTTGGGGACAGGGGGATGATGAGCAGTTCTTC. Protein sequence: CASSLGRRWGQGDDEQFF. Complete variable domain (other parts from reference TRBV11-2 and TRBJ2-1): EAGVAQSPRYKIIEKRQSVAFWCNPISGHATLYWYQQILGQGPKLLIQFQNNGVVDDSQLPKDRFSAERLKGVDSTLKIQPAKLEDSAVYLCASSLGRRWGQGDDEQFFGPGTRLTVL.

This sequence joins TRBV7-9 and TRBJ2-2; 11 bases agree with TRBD2. Trimming removed 5 bases from V and 4 bases from J; junction bases left unmatched: 3. The length of the CDR3 is 15 residues. Germline V gene sequence: CDR1 SEHNR, CDR2 FQNEAQ (reference sequence). Here the CDR3 DNA reads TGTGCCAGCAGCCCGGGACTAGCGGTCACCGGGGAGCTGTTTTTT. Translated, it gives CASSPGLAVTGELFF.

This chain joins TRBV9 and TRBJ2-5, with D maybe TRBD1 (5 bases). Looked up from germline, CDR1 is SGDLS and CDR2 is YYNGEE. This CDR3 region has 15 residues. Trimming removed 3 bases from V and 1 base from J, with 13 bases in between. CDR3 loop: CASSDDSGLQETQYF. The CDR3 bases are TGTGCCAGCAGCGATGACAGTGGGCTCCAAGAGACCCAGTACTTC.

This chain joins TRBV7-2 and TRBJ1-4, with D unresolved. Per germline, CDR1 SGHTA and CDR2 FQGNSA. This CDR3 comprises 15 residues. The ends were cut back, 2 bases at V and 4 bases at J, with 11 bases in the middle. For the CDR3, the DNA is TGTGCCAGCAGCTTATCTGGGCAGAATAATGAAAAACTGTTTTTT. This translates into CASSLSGQNNEKLFF.

The rearrangement links TRBV5-8 to TRBJ1-1; 7 bases agree with TRBD1. The germline gives CDR1 SGHTS, CDR2 YDEGEE. This CDR3 is built from 17 residues. The V and J ends lost 0 bases and 1 base, in that order; junction bases with no gene match: 9. In nucleotides, the CDR3 is TGTGCCAGCAGCTTGGATGCCACAGGGGTCTGGAACACTGAAGCTTTCTTT. Protein product: CASSLDATGVWNTEAFF.

The chain combines TRBV4-1 with TRBJ2-7, with a tentative D call TRBD1 (6 bases). CDR3 length: 16 residues. V dropped 3 bases and J dropped 2 bases, with 17 bases sitting between them. Per germline, CDR1 MGHRA and CDR2 YSYEKL. The CDR3 nucleotides are TGCGCCAGCAGCCATATCGGGCAGGGGATCACCTACGAGCAGTACTTC. It specifies CASSHIGQGITYEQYF.

The V and J genes are TRBV27 and TRBJ2-7, with D maybe TRBD1 (6 bases). Germline V gives CDR1 MNHEY, CDR2 SMNVEV (reference sequence). Between the trimmed V and J ends, which lost 1 base and 3 bases, there was a span of 10 bases. CDR3 length equals 14 residues. CDR3 bases: TGTGCCAGCAGTTTATACAGGGAAGGCTACGAGCAGTACTTC. This encodes CASSLYREGYEQYF.

This chain uses TRBV4-2 with TRBJ2-7, with TRBD2 identical over 8 bases. The V gene's germline CDR1 is LGHNA and CDR2 YNFKEQ. Unmatched junction bases numbered 5, after V lost 5 bases and J lost 2 bases. This CDR3 is built from 14 residues. The CDR3 loop reads CASSGLAGTYEQYF. In DNA form, the CDR3 reads TGTGCCAGCAGCGGACTAGCCGGTACCTACGAGCAGTACTTC.

A word on this clone: A read error is the likely source, as a far larger clone sits one nucleotide away. This sample includes further DNA sequences coding for the same CDR3. The chain carries TRBV5-4 and TRBJ1-5; tentative D call: TRBD1 (6 bases). This CDR3 is 14 amino acids long. With 0 bases removed from V and 2 bases from J, the gap between germline ends came to 6 bases. CDR1 SGHNT and CDR2 YYREEE come from the germline V gene (reference sequence). CDR3 residues: CASSLAGGNQPQHF. The DNA of the CDR3 is TGTGCCAGCAGCTTGGCAGGGGGCAATCAGCCCCAGCATTTT.

V is TRBV3-1 (or the pseudogene TRBV3-2) and J is TRBJ2-1, with no clear D. With 0 bases removed from V and 0 bases from J, the gap between germline ends came to 12 bases. The CDR3 is made up of 17 amino acids. Germline assignment: CDR1 LGHDT and CDR2 YNNKEL (reference sequence). Here the CDR3 reads CASSQDSRRRSYNEQFF. For the CDR3, the DNA is TGTGCCAGCAGCCAAGATAGCCGTCGACGCTCCTACAATGAGCAGTTCTTC.

CDR3 amino acids: CAISGGKGSLAGGANEQFF. DNA of the CDR3: TGTGCCATCAGCGGGGGGAAGGGAAGTCTAGCGGGAGGGGCCAATGAGCAGTTCTTC. This chain joins TRBV10-3 and TRBJ2-1, with TRBD2 identical over 12 bases. The CDR3 totals 19 residues. In germline, CDR1 is ENHRY, CDR2 SYGVKD. V was clipped by 6 bases and J by 6 bases; unmatched bases: 18.

The rearrangement links TRBV4-1 to TRBJ1-2; D is unresolved. Between the trimmed V and J ends, which lost 5 bases and 2 bases, there was a span of 18 bases. This CDR3 has 16 amino acids. The germline CDR1 and CDR2 sequences are MGHRA and YSYEKL. CDR3 nucleotide sequence: TGCGCCAGCAGCTCCCGTGCTGTTGAGGTAAACTATGGCTACACCTTC. Translating gives CASSSRAVEVNYGYTF.

The chain has TRBV6-2 or TRBV6-3 and TRBJ2-5, with D possibly TRBD1 on 7 matching bases. Trimming pared 0 bases from V and 5 bases from J, leaving 16 bases between. The V gene's germline CDR1 is MNHEY and CDR2 SVGEGT. CDR3 length equals 16 residues. DNA for the CDR3: TGTGCCAGCAGTTACTCCCCCGGCAGGGGGGTGGAGACCCAGTACTTC. Translation gives CASSYSPGRGVETQYF.

The rearrangement links TRBV28 to TRBJ1-1; TRBD1 is a possible D gene (5 bases). V dropped 7 bases and J dropped 0 bases, with 18 bases sitting between them. Germline V CDR1 and CDR2: MDHEN, SYDVKM. The CDR3 loop spans 16 amino acids. DNA of the CDR3: TGTGCCAGCACCCGGACACGACCGACCTTGAACACTGAAGCTTTCTTT. It is translated as CASTRTRPTLNTEAFF.

Concerning this clone itself: The same CDR3 can be traced to other DNA sequences in this sample. The chain recombines TRBV7-8 with TRBJ2-5; 9 bases are shared with TRBD1. Germline lookup yields CDR1 SGHVS and CDR2 FQNEAQ. After removal of 3 bases from V and 5 bases from J, the junction contained 1 base not matched to a gene. This CDR3 is built from 13 residues. CDR3 amino acids: CASSFGQGETQYF. CDR3 nucleotides: TGTGCCAGCAGCTTTGGACAGGGGGAGACCCAGTACTTC.

This clone has a single count. The CDR3 loop reads CASSLGTGVNEQFF. The CDR3 nucleotides are TGTGCCAGCAGCTTGGGGACAGGGGTTAATGAGCAGTTCTTC. The V gene is TRBV5-8, the J gene TRBJ2-1, with 9 bases fitting TRBD1. The germline V gene encodes CDR1 SGHTS and CDR2 YDEGEE. This CDR3 has 14 amino acids. The ends lost 0 bases at V and 7 bases at J; junction bases unmatched: 2.

This clone occurred once. This chain joins TRBV19 and TRBJ1-5, with a tentative D call TRBD1 (6 bases). CDR1 is LNHDA and CDR2 is SQIVND in the germline V gene (reference sequence). This CDR3 has 13 residues. V lost 8 bases to trimming and J lost 11 bases, with 19 bases between them. The CDR3: CASAGTTNGAQHF. CDR3 nucleotide sequence: TGTGCCAGTGCCGGGACAACAAATGGGGCCCAGCATTTT.